This T cell receptor beta chain comes out of a study of CD4 T cells in relation to SARS-CoV-2 and coronaviruses. The CDR3 has 15 amino acids. The V end lost 1 base, the J end lost 2 bases, and 10 bases lay between the germline ends. Germline loops: CDR1 LGHNA, CDR2 YSLEER. In this sample, this clone turned up once. Its antigen is undetermined. Sequenced by immunoSEQ multiplex PCR; TCRdb stores in-frame clones only, minus some. This table has 18,000 or so clones, 70% to 75% appearing once. Unexposed donor CD4+ T cells date from about 2010-2018, before the COVID-19 pandemic. After around nine days of culture, CD4+ T cells were isolated. Half the medium was replaced with IL-2 medium on days 3 and 7.

The V and J genes are TRBV4-3 and TRBJ2-3; D gene unclear. This TCR came from a human donor in good health. Sequences were obtained from CD4+ T cells from PBMCs, cultured in vitro. CDR3 sequence (DNA): TGCGCCAGCAGCCAAGGACCACGCAACACAGATACGCAGTATTTT. Translated: CASSQGPRNTDTQYF.